These 28 T cell receptor beta chains were sequenced from one sample in a study of PD-1 blockade in classical Hodgkin lymphoma. Time point of the sample: cycle 4 day 1 (C4D1), after five to seven weeks of nivolumab. All patients relapsed after autologous stem cell transplantation, and brentuximab vedotin exposure varied. Clones were read by immunoSEQ multiplex PCR, and TCRdb kept only the in-frame ones, dropping some. The table has about 23,000 clones, more than 75% seen once. The specimen comprised peripheral blood mononuclear cells (PBMCs), sampled before the fourth cycle of nivolumab. These receptors were taken from a human donor with classical Hodgkin lymphoma.

The rearrangement uses TRBV9 and TRBJ1-2, with D possibly TRBD1 on 6 matching bases. V was pared by 0 bases and J by 6 bases, with 12 bases between. The CDR3 length is 14 residues. Germline loops: CDR1 SGDLS, CDR2 YYNGEE. CDR3 nucleotides: TGTGCCAGCAGCGTAGTACAGGGTATCGATGGCTACACCTTC. Its protein product is CASSVVQGIDGYTF.

This chain uses TRBV5-4 with TRBJ1-6, with 8 nucleotides matching TRBD1. The trim removed 4 bases at V and 7 bases at J, leaving 7 bases unmatched. Looked up from germline, CDR1 is SGHNT and CDR2 is YYREEE (reference sequence). The CDR3 is 15 residues long. CDR3: CASSRDRGSNSPLHF. In nucleotides, the CDR3 is TGTGCCAGCAGCCGCGACAGGGGATCGAATTCACCCCTCCACTTT. Using reference TRBV5-4 and TRBJ1-6 for the parts outside the CDR3, the full variable domain is ETGVTQSPTHLIKTRGQQVTLRCSSQSGHNTVSWYQQALGQGPQFIFQYYREEENGRGNFPPRFSGLQFPNYSSELNVNALELDDSALYLCASSRDRGSNSPLHFGNGTRLTVT.

V is TRBV6-1 and J is TRBJ2-1; the match to TRBD2 covers 7 bases. J was trimmed by 11 bases and V by 2 bases; bases with no gene match: 3. The CDR3 sequence is 12 residues long. The germline gives CDR1 MNHNS, CDR2 SASEGT. CDR3: CASSELGGKQFF. The CDR3 DNA reads as TGTGCCAGCAGTGAATTGGGGGGGAAGCAGTTCTTC.

The gene calls are TRBV2 and TRBJ1-1, with a tentative D call TRBD1 (5 bases). The V gene's germline CDR1 is SNHLY and CDR2 FYNNEI. V lost 3 bases and J 4 bases, leaving 12 bases between the germline ends. CDR3 length: 14 residues. Here the CDR3 reads CASSEGWGITEAFF. The CDR3 nucleotides are TGTGCCAGCAGTGAGGGGTGGGGGATCACTGAAGCTTTCTTT.

This clone was picked up one time. The chain links TRBV6-5 to TRBJ2-5; D remains ambiguous. There are 11 residues in the CDR3. V lost 8 bases, J lost 5 bases, and 9 bases lay in between. The V gene's germline CDR1 is MNHEY and CDR2 SVGAGI. Written as DNA, the CDR3 is TGTGCCAGCCGGACGTACGAGACCCAGTACTTC. Amino acid sequence: CASRTYETQYF.

The chain couples TRBV6-6 to TRBJ1-5; the D is unclear. The germline gives CDR1 MNHNY, CDR2 SVGAGI (reference sequence). V lost 4 bases to trimming and J lost 1 base, with 8 bases between them. The CDR3 spans 14 residues. DNA for the CDR3: TGTGCCAGCAGTTCCTGGAGAAGCAATCAGCCCCAGCATTTT. It translates to CASSSWRSNQPQHF.

J is TRBJ2-7 and V is TRBV2; the match to TRBD2 covers 13 bases. From germline, CDR1 is SNHLY and CDR2 FYNNEI. Losses at the gene ends were 6 bases for V and 4 bases for J; bases not matched to a gene: 6. This CDR3 has 15 amino acids. The CDR3 loop reads CASRPQTSGRYEQYF. CDR3 DNA: TGTGCCAGCAGACCCCAGACTAGCGGGAGGTACGAGCAGTACTTC.

The rearrangement joins TRBV9 to TRBJ1-5; D is uncertain. The CDR3 totals 13 residues. Germline CDR1 SGDLS, CDR2 YYNGEE. The V end lost 4 bases, the J end lost 5 bases, and 10 bases lay between the germline ends. Here the CDR3 reads CASSKEGDQPQHF. DNA for the CDR3: TGTGCCAGCAGCAAAGAGGGAGATCAGCCCCAGCATTTT. Combining the CDR3 with reference TRBV9 and TRBJ1-5 gives the whole variable domain DSGVTQTPKHLITATGQRVTLRCSPRSGDLSVYWYQQSLDQGLQFLIQYYNGEERAKGNILERFSAQQFPDLHSELNLSSLELGDSALYFCASSKEGDQPQHFGDGTRLSIL.

The chain carries TRBV29-1 and TRBJ2-7, with D possibly being TRBD1 (6 bases). Trimming left V 2 bases short and J 2 bases short, with 10 bases between. The CDR3 has 13 amino acids. Per germline, CDR1 SQVTM and CDR2 ANQGSEA. As DNA, the CDR3 is TGCAGCGTTGAATTGGGACAAGCCTACGAGCAGTACTTC. Amino acid sequence: CSVELGQAYEQYF.

V usage is TRBV7-6 and J usage is TRBJ2-1; no clear D gene. CDR1 is SGHVS, CDR2 FNYEAQ, per germline. The ends were cut back, 5 bases at V and 5 bases at J, with 16 bases in the middle. The CDR3 covers 15 residues. The CDR3 loop reads CASSPPDRPDNEQFF. CDR3 coding DNA: TGTGCCAGCAGCCCCCCGGATCGACCGGACAATGAGCAGTTCTTC.

The V and J genes are TRBV6-5 and TRBJ1-2, with D possibly matching TRBD1 (5 bases). The germline gives CDR1 MNHEY, CDR2 SVGAGI. V lost 2 bases, J lost 6 bases, and 13 bases lay in between. The CDR3 contains 14 residues. CDR3 sequence reads: CASSYPGTEDGYTF. The CDR3 coding sequence is TGTGCCAGCAGTTACCCCGGGACCGAGGATGGCTACACCTTC.

The genes are TRBV5-4 and TRBJ2-2; 8 nucleotides align to TRBD2. Losses at the gene ends were 6 bases for V and 7 bases for J; bases not matched to a gene: 11. This CDR3 has 15 amino acids. Germline CDR1 and CDR2: SGHNT and YYREEE (reference sequence). The CDR3 bases are TGTGCCAGCACCCCTGGCGGGAGGCTCGACGGGGAGCTGTTTTTT. Protein product: CASTPGGRLDGELFF.

The genes are TRBV6-5 and TRBJ2-5; 8 positions agree with TRBD1. The CDR3 runs 12 residues. Germline CDR1 reads MNHEY; CDR2 reads SVGAGI. V gave up 6 bases and J gave up 4 bases; unmatched junction bases: 1. In DNA, the CDR3 is TGTGCCAGCAGAGGACAGGGAGAGACCCAGTACTTC. Translating it yields CASRGQGETQYF.

V is TRBV2 and J is TRBJ2-7; 7 nucleotides line up with TRBD2. CDR1 is SNHLY and CDR2 is FYNNEI in the germline V gene. This CDR3 is built from 13 residues. V lost 8 bases, J lost 0 bases, and 4 bases stayed unmatched. As DNA, the CDR3 is TGTGCCAGCTCCGGGGGGTTCTCCTACGAGCAGTACTTC. Encoded protein: CASSGGFSYEQYF.

The chain employs TRBV5-1 and TRBJ2-7; D gene ambiguous. The CDR3 covers 14 residues. CDR1 SGHRS and CDR2 YFSETQ come from the germline V gene. V was clipped by 5 bases and J by 0 bases, with 12 bases between them. The CDR3 region has the DNA TGCGCCAGCAGACTCAAGCTAGACTCCTACGAGCAGTACTTC. This translates into CASRLKLDSYEQYF.

The genes are TRBV30 and TRBJ2-5, with TRBD2 matching over 7 bases. The V segment lost 1 base and the J segment 9 bases; nucleotides outside the gene matches: 2. Germline V lookup: CDR1 GTSNPN, CDR2 SVGIG (reference sequence). The CDR3 sequence is 11 residues long. CDR3: CAWSASGAQYF. For the CDR3, the DNA is TGTGCCTGGAGTGCCAGCGGGGCCCAGTACTTC.

This clone is hyperexpanded (1% or more) in the sample. The sample carries other DNA sequences with the same CDR3. V usage is TRBV28 and J usage is TRBJ2-7; 16 bases agree with TRBD2. Germline V CDR1 and CDR2: MDHEN, SYDVKM. The J segment lost 6 bases and the V segment lost 6 bases, leaving 8 bases of the junction unmatched. The CDR3 covers 16 residues. This CDR3 reads CASRSGTSGGAGEQYF. CDR3 nucleotide sequence: TGTGCCAGCAGGTCTGGGACTAGCGGGGGGGCGGGCGAGCAGTACTTC.

V gene TRBV30 combines with J gene TRBJ1-2; 8 nucleotides align to TRBD1. Trimming cost V 3 bases and J 2 bases; bases outside gene matches: 8. Germline V gene sequence: CDR1 GTSNPN, CDR2 SVGIG (reference sequence). The CDR3 extends over 15 amino acids. For the CDR3, the DNA is TGTGCCTGGAGGGTCACCAGGACAGGGAACTATGGCTACACCTTC. Translating it yields CAWRVTRTGNYGYTF.

V gene TRBV27 combines with J gene TRBJ2-2; no reliable D call. The V gene's germline CDR1 is MNHEY and CDR2 SMNVEV (reference sequence). With 2 bases removed from V and 1 base from J, the gap between germline ends came to 8 bases. The CDR3 totals 15 residues. The CDR3 region is CASSLVGRNTGELFF. CDR3 sequence (DNA): TGTGCCAGCAGTTTAGTAGGAAGGAACACCGGGGAGCTGTTTTTT.

The genes are TRBV30 and TRBJ1-5, with 7 bases matching TRBD1. This CDR3 region has 16 residues. Germline V gene data show CDR1 as GTSNPN and CDR2 as SVGIG (reference sequence). Germline trimming cut 0 bases from V and 0 bases from J; bases unmatched to any gene: 5. CDR3 DNA sequence: TGTGCCTGGAGTGTACAGGGGTTTTATAGCAATCAGCCCCAGCATTTT. Its translation: CAWSVQGFYSNQPQHF.

This clone was recorded once. The chain uses TRBV29-1 and TRBJ1-2; TRBD1 agrees at 9 bases. The V gene's germline CDR1 is SQVTM and CDR2 ANQGSEA. The CDR3 is 15 residues long. After removal of 5 bases from V and 3 bases from J, the junction contained 10 bases not matched to a gene. CDR3 DNA: TGCAGCGTTTACCTCACAGGGGGCAAATACTATGGCTACACCTTC. Protein product: CSVYLTGGKYYGYTF.

This rearrangement joins TRBV6-5 to TRBJ1-1; 8 positions agree with TRBD1. There are 14 residues in the CDR3. Germline-derived CDR1 and CDR2 are MNHEY and SVGAGI. Losses at the gene ends were 7 bases for V and 1 base for J; bases not matched to a gene: 5. The CDR3 loop is CASTWTGSNTEAFF. In DNA form, the CDR3 reads TGTGCCAGCACCTGGACAGGGTCGAACACTGAAGCTTTCTTT.

As DNA, the CDR3 is TGTGCCATCAGTGAGACACCGGGACAGGGGTCCAATCAGCCCCAGCATTTT. Translated: CAISETPGQGSNQPQHF. The chain uses TRBV10-3 and TRBJ1-5; TRBD1 matches at 10 bases. Germline V gene data show CDR1 as ENHRY and CDR2 as SYGVKD. Germline trimming cut 2 bases from V and 3 bases from J; bases unmatched to any gene: 7. This CDR3 has 17 residues.

This clone was seen once. The chain joins TRBV5-4 to TRBJ1-6; D unresolved. CDR1 SGHNT and CDR2 YYREEE come from the germline V gene (reference sequence). Trimming removed 0 bases from V and 6 bases from J, with 13 bases in between. The CDR3 is 16 amino acids. The CDR3 DNA is TGTGCCAGCAGCTTGGGGCTAAACAGAATTAATTCACCCCTCCACTTT. Amino acid sequence: CASSLGLNRINSPLHF.

V usage is TRBV29-1 and J usage is TRBJ2-7, with D possibly called TRBD1 or TRBD2 (5 bases each). CDR1 SQVTM and CDR2 ANQGSEA come from the germline V gene. The V and J ends lost 4 bases and 6 bases respectively, with 16 bases between them. This CDR3 is built from 13 residues. CDR3 in DNA: TGCAGCGTTGGACACCCCACGGGACGCGAGCAGTACTTC. Its protein is CSVGHPTGREQYF.

This chain links TRBV10-3 with TRBJ1-3; D gene uncertain. In germline, CDR1 is ENHRY, CDR2 SYGVKD. The CDR3 spans 14 residues. V gave up 6 bases and J gave up 0 bases, with 9 bases separating them. CDR3 in amino acids: CAIRRPSSGNTIYF. The CDR3 DNA is TGTGCCATCAGACGACCGAGCTCTGGAAACACCATATATTTT.

V gene TRBV6-1 combines with J gene TRBJ2-2, with 14 positions matching TRBD2. Per germline, CDR1 MNHNS and CDR2 SASEGT. Trimming removed 8 bases from V and 4 bases from J; junction bases left unmatched: 3. The CDR3 contains 15 residues. The DNA of the CDR3 is TGTGCCAGCCGGGGACTAGCGGGAGTCACCGGGGAGCTGTTTTTT. Translating it yields CASRGLAGVTGELFF.

The chain is built from TRBV11-3 and TRBJ2-1, with TRBD2 as a possible D gene (6 bases). Germline V gene data show CDR1 as SGHNT and CDR2 as YENEEA. The CDR3 sequence is 15 residues long. V was trimmed by 3 bases and J by 15 bases, leaving 24 bases between them. CDR3 amino acids: CASSLTSGGAGPLFF. DNA for the CDR3: TGTGCCAGCAGCTTGACTAGTGGTGGTGCCGGGCCTCTGTTCTTC. The complete variable domain, with remaining parts taken from reference TRBV11-3 and TRBJ2-1, reads EAGVVQSPRYKIIEKKQPVAFWCNPISGHNTLYWYLQNLGQGPELLIRYENEEAVDDSQLPKDRFSAERLKGVDSTLKIQPAELGDSAVYLCASSLTSGGAGPLFFGPGTRLTVL.